This T cell receptor beta chain was captured by sequencing in a study of T cell changes during pregnancy in multiple sclerosis. V was pared by 7 bases and J by 5 bases, with 15 bases between. Germline V gene sequence: CDR1 SGHRS, CDR2 YFSETQ. The CDR3 has 14 residues. Data came from immunoSEQ multiplex PCR; TCRdb stores just in-frame clones and leaves some out. The data contain tens of thousands of clones, about 91% of them seen just once; the ten biggest clones take up roughly 0.5%. The rearrangement uses TRBV5-1 and TRBJ1-4; TRBD1 might be the D (6 bases). This TCR was sampled from a female donor in good health, enrolled as a control in a pregnancy study. The sample in question was CD4+ T cells from peripheral blood mononuclear cells, obtained in the second trimester of pregnancy. The CDR3 loop is CASSAGQTNEKLFF. CDR3 nucleotides: TGCGCCAGCTCAGCCGGACAGACAAATGAAAAACTGTTTTTT.